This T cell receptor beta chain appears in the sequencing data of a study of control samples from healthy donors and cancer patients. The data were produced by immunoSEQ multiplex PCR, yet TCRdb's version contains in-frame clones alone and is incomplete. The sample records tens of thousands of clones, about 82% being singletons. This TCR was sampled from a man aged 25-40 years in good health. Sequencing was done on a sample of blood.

Here the CDR3 DNA reads TGCGCCAGCAGCTTGGGTTCGGGGCATCAGCCCCAGCATTTT. Protein sequence: CASSLGSGHQPQHF. This chain joins TRBV5-1 and TRBJ1-5; TRBD1 might be the D (5 bases). CDR3 size: 14 residues. CDR1 SGHRS and CDR2 YFSETQ come from the germline V gene. Trimming removed 0 bases from V and 5 bases from J, with 9 bases in between.